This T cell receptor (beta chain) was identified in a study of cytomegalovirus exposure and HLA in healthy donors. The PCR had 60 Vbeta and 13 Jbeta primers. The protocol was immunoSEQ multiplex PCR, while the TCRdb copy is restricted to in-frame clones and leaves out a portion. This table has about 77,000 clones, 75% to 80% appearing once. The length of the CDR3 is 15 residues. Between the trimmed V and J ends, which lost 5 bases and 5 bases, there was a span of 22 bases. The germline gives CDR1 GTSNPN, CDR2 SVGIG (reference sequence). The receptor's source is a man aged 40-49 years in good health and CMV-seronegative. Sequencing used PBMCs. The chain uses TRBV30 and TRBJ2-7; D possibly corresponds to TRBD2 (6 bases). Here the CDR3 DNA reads TGTGCCTGGTCCTACGGGGGACGGTGGAGCGACGAGCAGTACTTC. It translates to CAWSYGGRWSDEQYF. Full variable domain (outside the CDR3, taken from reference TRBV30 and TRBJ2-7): SQTIHQWPATLVQPVGSPLSLECTVEGTSNPNLYWYRQAAGRGLQLLFYSVGIGQISSEVPQNLSASRPQDRQFILSSKKLLLSDSGFYLCAWSYGGRWSDEQYFGPGTRLTVT.